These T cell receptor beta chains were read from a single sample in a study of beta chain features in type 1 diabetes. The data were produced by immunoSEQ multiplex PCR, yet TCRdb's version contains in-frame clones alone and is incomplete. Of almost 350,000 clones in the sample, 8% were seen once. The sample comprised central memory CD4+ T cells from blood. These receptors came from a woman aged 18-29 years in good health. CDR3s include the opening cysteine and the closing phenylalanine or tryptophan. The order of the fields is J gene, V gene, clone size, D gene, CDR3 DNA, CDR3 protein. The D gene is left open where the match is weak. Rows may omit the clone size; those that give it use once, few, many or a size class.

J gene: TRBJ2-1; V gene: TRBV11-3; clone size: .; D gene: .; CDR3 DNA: TGTGCCAGCAGCTTATCAGGTTACCATGAGCAGTTCTTC; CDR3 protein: CASSLSGYHEQFF
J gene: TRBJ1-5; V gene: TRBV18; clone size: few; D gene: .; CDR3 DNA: TGTGCCAGCTCACTCGACAGGATCAATCAGCCCCAGCATTTT; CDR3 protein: CASSLDRINQPQHF
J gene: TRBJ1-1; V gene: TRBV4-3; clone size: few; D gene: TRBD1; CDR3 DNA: TGCGCCAGCAGCCAAGATTCAGGGGGCAGGTTTGGGATGAACACTGAAGCTTTCTTT; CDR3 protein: CASSQDSGGRFGMNTEAFF
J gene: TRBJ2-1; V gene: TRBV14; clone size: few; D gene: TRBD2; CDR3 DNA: TGTGCCAGCAGCCCTGGCGAAGGGAGGGAAGTCTACAATGAGCAGTTCTTC; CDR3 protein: CASSPGEGREVYNEQFF
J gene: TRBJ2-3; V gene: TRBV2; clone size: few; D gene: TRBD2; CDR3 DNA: TGTGCCAGCATCCCGGGACTAGCTAGGGACACAGATACGCAGTATTTT; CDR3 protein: CASIPGLARDTDTQYF
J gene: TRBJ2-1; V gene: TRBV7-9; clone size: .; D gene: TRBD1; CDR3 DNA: TGTGCCAGCAGCTTCCCCGGGACAGGGTCGAATGAGCAGTTCTTC; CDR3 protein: CASSFPGTGSNEQFF
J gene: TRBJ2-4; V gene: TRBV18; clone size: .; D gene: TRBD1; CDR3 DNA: TGTGCCAGCTCACCACGGACAGGGTTAAACATTCAGTACTTC; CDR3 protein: CASSPRTGLNIQYF
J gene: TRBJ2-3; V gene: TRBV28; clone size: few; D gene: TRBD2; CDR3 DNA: TGTGCCAGCAGTTTAGGGGGAGGGCGTGCAGATACGCAGTATTTT; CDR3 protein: CASSLGGGRADTQYF
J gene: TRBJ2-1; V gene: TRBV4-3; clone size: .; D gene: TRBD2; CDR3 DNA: TGCGCCAGCAGCCAAGTAGCGGGAAGGAATGAGCAGTTCTTC; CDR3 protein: CASSQVAGRNEQFF
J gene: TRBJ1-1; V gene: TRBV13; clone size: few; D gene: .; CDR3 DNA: TGTGCCAGCAGTAGTGGAGACAGGAGCACTGAAGCTTTCTTT; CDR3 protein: CASSSGDRSTEAFF
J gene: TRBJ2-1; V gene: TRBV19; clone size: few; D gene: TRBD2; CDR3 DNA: TGTGCCAGTAGTATTCTCGGCCGTGGCGGGAGATTTGCGGATGAGCAGTTCTTC; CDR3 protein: CASSILGRGGRFADEQFF
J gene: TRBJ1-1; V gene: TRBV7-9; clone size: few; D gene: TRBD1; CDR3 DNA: TGTGCCAGCAGCCCAGGGGACAGGGAGGTGGCTTTCTTT; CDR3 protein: CASSPGDREVAFF
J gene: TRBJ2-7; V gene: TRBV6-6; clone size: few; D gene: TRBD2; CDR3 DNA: TGTGCCAGCAGTTACTCTGGGCTAGCGGCCTCCTACGAGCAGTACTTC; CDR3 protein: CASSYSGLAASYEQYF
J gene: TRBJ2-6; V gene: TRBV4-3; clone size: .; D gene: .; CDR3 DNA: TGCGCCAGCAGCCACTTAACTAGGGCTGGGGCCAACGTCCTGACTTTC; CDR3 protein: CASSHLTRAGANVLTF
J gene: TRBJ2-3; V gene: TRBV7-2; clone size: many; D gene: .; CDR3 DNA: TGTGCCAGCAGCTTACAGTGGGGGCGGGGGTACACAGATACGCAGTATTTT; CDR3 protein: CASSLQWGRGYTDTQYF
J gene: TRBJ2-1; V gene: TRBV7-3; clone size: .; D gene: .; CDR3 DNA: TGTGCCAGCAGCCAGGGACCGGACAATGAGCAGTTCTTC; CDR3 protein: CASSQGPDNEQFF
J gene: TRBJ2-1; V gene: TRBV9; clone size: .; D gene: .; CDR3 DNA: TGTGCCAGCAGCGCCACCCTTCTTAATGAGCAGTTCTTC; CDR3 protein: CASSATLLNEQFF
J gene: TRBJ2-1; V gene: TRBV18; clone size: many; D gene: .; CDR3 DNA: TGTGCCAGCTCACCACCGTCTAGCAATGAGCAGTTCTTC; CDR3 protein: CASSPPSSNEQFF
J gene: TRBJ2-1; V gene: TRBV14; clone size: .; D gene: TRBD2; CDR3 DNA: TGTGCCAGCAATAGCGGGAGTTATGGTGAGCAGTTCTTC; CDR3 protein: CASNSGSYGEQFF
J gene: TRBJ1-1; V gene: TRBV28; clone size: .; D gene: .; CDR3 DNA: TGTGCCACCCAAGTGAGGAACACTGAAGCTTTCTTT; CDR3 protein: CATQVRNTEAFF
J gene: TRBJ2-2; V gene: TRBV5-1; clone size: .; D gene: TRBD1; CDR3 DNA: TGCGCCAGCAGCGCAAACAGGGGTGGGAACACCGGGGAGCTGTTTTTT; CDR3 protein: CASSANRGGNTGELFF
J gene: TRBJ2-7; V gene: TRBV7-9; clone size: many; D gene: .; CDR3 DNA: TGTGCCAGCAGCTTAGAGGGGACACTCCACGAGCAGTACTTC; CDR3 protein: CASSLEGTLHEQYF
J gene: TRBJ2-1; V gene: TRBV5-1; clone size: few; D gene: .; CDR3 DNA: TGCGCCAGCAGCTTGGCCTTTAGCGACAGCTCCTACAATGAGCAGTTCTTC; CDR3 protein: CASSLAFSDSSYNEQFF
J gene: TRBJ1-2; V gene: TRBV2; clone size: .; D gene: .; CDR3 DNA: TGTGCCAGCAGTGGGACAAACTATGGCTACACCTTC; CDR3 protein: CASSGTNYGYTF
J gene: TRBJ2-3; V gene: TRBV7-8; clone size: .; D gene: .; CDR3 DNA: TGTGCCAGCAGCCCTCAAGTAGGGGCAGATACGCAGTATTTT; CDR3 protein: CASSPQVGADTQYF
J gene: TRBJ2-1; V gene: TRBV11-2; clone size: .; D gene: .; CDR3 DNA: TGTGCCAGCAGCTTCCTAGTGGGCCGATGGGGGAATGAGCAGTTCTTC; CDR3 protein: CASSFLVGRWGNEQFF
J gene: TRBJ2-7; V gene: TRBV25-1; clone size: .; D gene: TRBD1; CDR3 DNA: TGTGCCAGCAGTGAGACAGGGGGCTGGGACGAGCAGTACTTC; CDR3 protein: CASSETGGWDEQYF
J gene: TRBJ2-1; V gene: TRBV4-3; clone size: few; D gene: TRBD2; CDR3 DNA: TGCGCCAGCAGCCAAGATGCAAGTCTAGCGGGAAAAAATGAGCAGTTCTTC; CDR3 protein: CASSQDASLAGKNEQFF